This T cell receptor (beta chain) was captured by sequencing in a study of chemoradiotherapy in HPV16-positive cancers. The CDR3 covers 14 residues. The ends were cut back, 0 bases at V and 5 bases at J, with 11 bases in the middle. Germline CDR1 is SGHRS and CDR2 is YFSETQ. Data came from immunoSEQ multiplex PCR; TCRdb stores just in-frame clones and leaves some out. The sample lists approximately 5,400 clones, roughly 90% occurring once. The sequence was collected from a human donor with HPV-associated anogenital cancer. The chain uses TRBV5-1 and TRBJ1-2, with D maybe TRBD1 (6 bases). This sample comprised blood, obtained from a patient who underwent chemoradiotherapy. CDR3 protein: CASSLVPGDYGYTF. CDR3 bases: TGCGCCAGCAGCTTGGTCCCAGGGGATTATGGCTACACCTTC.